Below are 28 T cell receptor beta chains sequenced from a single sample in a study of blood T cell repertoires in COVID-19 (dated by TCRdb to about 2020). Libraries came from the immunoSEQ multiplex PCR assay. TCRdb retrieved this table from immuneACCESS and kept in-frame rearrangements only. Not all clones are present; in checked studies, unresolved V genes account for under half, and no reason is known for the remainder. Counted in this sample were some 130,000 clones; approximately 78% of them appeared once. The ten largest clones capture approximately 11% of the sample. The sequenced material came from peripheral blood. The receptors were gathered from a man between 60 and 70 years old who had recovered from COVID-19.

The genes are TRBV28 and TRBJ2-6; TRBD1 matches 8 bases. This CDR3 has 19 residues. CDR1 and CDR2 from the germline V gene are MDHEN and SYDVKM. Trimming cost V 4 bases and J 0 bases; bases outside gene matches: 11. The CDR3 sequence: CASSSPRTGKFSGANVLTF. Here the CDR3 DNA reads TGTGCCAGCAGTTCCCCCCGGACAGGGAAATTCTCTGGGGCCAACGTCCTGACTTTC.

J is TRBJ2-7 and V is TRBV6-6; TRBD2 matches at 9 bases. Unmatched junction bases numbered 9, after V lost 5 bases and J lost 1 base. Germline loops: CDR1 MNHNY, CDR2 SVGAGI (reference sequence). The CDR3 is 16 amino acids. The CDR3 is CASSQLSGRLSYEQYF. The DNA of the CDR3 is TGTGCCAGCAGTCAACTTAGCGGGAGATTGTCCTACGAGCAGTACTTC.

The CDR3 sequence is CASSTDGRTETQYF. CDR3 in DNA: TGTGCCAGCTCAACGGACGGGAGGACGGAGACCCAGTACTTC. J is TRBJ2-5 and V is TRBV18, with 7 bases lining up with TRBD2. The V gene's germline CDR1 is KGHSH and CDR2 LQKENI. V trimming: 5 bases; J trimming: 5 bases; junction bases outside the gene matches: 8. The CDR3 is 14 residues long.

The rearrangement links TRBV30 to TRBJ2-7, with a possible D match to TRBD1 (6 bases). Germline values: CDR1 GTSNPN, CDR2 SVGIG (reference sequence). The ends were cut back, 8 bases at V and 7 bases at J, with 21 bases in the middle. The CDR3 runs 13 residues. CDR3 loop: CAGQYYLGEEQYF. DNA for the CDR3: TGTGCCGGACAGTACTATCTCGGGGAGGAGCAGTACTTC.

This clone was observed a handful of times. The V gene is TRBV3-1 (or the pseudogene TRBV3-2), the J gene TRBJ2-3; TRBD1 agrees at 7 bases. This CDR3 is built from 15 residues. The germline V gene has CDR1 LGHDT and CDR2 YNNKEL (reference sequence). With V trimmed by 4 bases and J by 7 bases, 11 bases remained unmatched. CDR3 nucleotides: TGTGCCAGCAGCCGCCTTCTAGGGGGCGGTAATACGCAGTATTTT. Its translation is CASSRLLGGGNTQYF.

CDR3 DNA: TGTGCCAGCAGGGGACTAGTGGACTACGAGCAGTACTTC. As protein: CASRGLVDYEQYF. The rearrangement links TRBV2 to TRBJ2-7; 8 bases fit TRBD2. The V gene end was trimmed by 6 bases and the J gene end by 3 bases; junction bases not matched to a gene: 4. Germline V gene data show CDR1 as SNHLY and CDR2 as FYNNEI. The CDR3 length is 13 residues.

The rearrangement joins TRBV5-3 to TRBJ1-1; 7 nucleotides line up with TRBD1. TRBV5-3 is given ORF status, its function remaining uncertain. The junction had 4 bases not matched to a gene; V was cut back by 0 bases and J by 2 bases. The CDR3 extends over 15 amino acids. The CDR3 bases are TGTGCCAGAAGCTTGGCATGGGACAGCAACACTGAAGCTTTCTTT. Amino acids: CARSLAWDSNTEAFF.

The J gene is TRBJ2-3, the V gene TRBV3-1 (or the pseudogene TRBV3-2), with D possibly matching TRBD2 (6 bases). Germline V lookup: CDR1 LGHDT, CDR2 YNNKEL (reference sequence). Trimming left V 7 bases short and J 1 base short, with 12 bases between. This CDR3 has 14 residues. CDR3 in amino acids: CASNPAGRTDTQYF. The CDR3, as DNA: TGTGCCAGCAATCCGGCGGGACGCACAGATACGCAGTATTTT.

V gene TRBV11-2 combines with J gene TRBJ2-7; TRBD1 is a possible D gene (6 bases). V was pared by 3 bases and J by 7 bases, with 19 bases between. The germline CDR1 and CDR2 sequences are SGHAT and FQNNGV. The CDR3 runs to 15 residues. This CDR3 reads CASSFTAGVNREQYF. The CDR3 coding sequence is TGTGCCAGCAGCTTTACCGCAGGGGTTAACCGGGAGCAGTACTTC. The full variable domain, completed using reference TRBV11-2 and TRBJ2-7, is EAGVAQSPRYKIIEKRQSVAFWCNPISGHATLYWYQQILGQGPKLLIQFQNNGVVDDSQLPKDRFSAERLKGVDSTLKIQPAKLEDSAVYLCASSFTAGVNREQYFGPGTRLTVT.

The chain's CDR3 is CASSRTQGSTEAFF. The CDR3 coding sequence is TGTGCCAGCAGCCGGACGCAGGGGAGTACTGAAGCTTTCTTT. This chain joins TRBV7-9 and TRBJ1-1; D may be TRBD1 (6 bases). The germline V and J ends were trimmed by 5 bases and 5 bases, with 15 bases remaining between them. CDR1 SEHNR and CDR2 FQNEAQ come from the germline V gene (reference sequence). The CDR3 loop spans 14 amino acids.

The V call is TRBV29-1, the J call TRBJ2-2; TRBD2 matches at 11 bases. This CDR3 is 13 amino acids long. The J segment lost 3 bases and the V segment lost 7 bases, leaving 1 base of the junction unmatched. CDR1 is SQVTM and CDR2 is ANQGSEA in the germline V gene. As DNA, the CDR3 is TGCAGCGGACTAGCGGGGTACACCGGGGAGCTGTTTTTT. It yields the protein CSGLAGYTGELFF.

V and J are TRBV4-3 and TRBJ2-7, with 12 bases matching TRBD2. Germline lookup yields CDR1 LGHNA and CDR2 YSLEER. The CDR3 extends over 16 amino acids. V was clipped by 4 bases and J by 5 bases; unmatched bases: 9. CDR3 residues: CASSLNPTSGSHEQYF. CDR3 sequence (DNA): TGCGCCAGCAGCCTAAACCCGACTAGCGGGAGCCACGAGCAGTACTTC.

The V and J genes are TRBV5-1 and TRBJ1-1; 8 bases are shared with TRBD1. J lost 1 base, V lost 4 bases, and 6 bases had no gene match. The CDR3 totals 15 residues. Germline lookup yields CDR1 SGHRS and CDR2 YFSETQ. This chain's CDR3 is CASSTGTGGNTEAFF. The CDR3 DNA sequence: TGCGCCAGCAGCACCGGGACAGGAGGGAACACTGAAGCTTTCTTT.

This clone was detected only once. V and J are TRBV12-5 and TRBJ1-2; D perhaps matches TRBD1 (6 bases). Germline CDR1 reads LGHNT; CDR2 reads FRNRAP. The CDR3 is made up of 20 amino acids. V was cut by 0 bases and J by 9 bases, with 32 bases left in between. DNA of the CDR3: TGTGCTAGTGGTTTGGTAGGCGAGCAGCAGGGGATTAAGCCCCAGTGCCGCTACACCTTC. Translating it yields CASGLVGEQQGIKPQCRYTF.

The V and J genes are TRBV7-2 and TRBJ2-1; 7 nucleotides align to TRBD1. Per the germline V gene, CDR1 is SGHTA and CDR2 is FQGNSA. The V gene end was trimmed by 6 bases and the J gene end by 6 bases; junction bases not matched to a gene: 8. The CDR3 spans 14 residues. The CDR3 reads CASRAAGGRNEQFF. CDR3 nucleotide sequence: TGTGCCAGCAGGGCCGCAGGGGGACGCAATGAGCAGTTCTTC.

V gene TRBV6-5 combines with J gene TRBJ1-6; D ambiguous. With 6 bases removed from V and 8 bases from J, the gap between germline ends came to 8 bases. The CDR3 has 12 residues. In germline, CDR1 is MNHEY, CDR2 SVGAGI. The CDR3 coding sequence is TGTGCCAGCAGAGGCGGGGATTCACCCCTCCACTTT. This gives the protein CASRGGDSPLHF.

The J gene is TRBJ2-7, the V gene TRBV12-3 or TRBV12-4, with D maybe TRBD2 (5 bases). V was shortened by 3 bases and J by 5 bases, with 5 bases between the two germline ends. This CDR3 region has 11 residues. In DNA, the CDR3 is TGTGCCAGCAGTTTGAGGGACGAGCAGTACTTC. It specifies CASSLRDEQYF.

CDR3 DNA sequence: TGTGCCAGCAGTTTAGGAGTAACCTTGGGTGGAAACACCATATATTTT. This encodes CASSLGVTLGGNTIYF. This chain links TRBV28 with TRBJ1-3; D is unresolved. V gave up 2 bases and J gave up 3 bases, with 14 bases separating them. This CDR3 region has 16 residues. CDR1 is MDHEN and CDR2 is SYDVKM in the germline V gene.

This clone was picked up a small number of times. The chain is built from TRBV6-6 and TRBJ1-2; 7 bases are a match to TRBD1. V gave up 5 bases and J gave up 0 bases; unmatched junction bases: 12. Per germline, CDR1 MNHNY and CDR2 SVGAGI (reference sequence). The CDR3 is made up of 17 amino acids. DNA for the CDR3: TGTGCCAGCAGTCTAGGGGGACAGCTTTTAGCTAACTATGGCTACACCTTC. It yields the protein CASSLGGQLLANYGYTF.

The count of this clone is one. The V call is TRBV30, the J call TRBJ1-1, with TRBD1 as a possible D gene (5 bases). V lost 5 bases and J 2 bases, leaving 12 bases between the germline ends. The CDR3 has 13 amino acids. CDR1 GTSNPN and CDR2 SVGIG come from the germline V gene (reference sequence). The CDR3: CAWDGHRNTEAFF. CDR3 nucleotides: TGTGCCTGGGATGGACATAGAAACACTGAAGCTTTCTTT. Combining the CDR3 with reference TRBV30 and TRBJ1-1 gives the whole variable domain SQTIHQWPATLVQPVGSPLSLECTVEGTSNPNLYWYRQAAGRGLQLLFYSVGIGQISSEVPQNLSASRPQDRQFILSSKKLLLSDSGFYLCAWDGHRNTEAFFGQGTRLTVV.

The CDR3 here is CATAQGAQPQHF. For the CDR3, the DNA is TGTGCCACTGCCCAAGGGGCTCAGCCCCAGCATTTT. The J gene is TRBJ1-5, the V gene TRBV19, with a possible D match to TRBD1 (5 bases). Germline CDR1 LNHDA, CDR2 SQIVND (reference sequence). This CDR3 spans 12 amino acids. The V end was cut by 10 bases, the J end by 6 bases, with 13 bases between.

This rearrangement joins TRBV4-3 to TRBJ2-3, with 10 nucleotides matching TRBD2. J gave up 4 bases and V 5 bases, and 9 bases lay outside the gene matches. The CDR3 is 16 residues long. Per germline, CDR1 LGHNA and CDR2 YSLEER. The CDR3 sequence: CASSSLGAGGPDTQYF. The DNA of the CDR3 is TGCGCCAGCAGCTCCCTAGGAGCGGGGGGGCCAGATACGCAGTATTTT.

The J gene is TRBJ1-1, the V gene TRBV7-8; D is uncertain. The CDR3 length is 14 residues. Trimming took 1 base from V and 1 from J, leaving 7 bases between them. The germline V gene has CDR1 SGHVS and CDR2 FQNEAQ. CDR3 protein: CASSLVWRNTEAFF. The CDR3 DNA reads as TGTGCCAGCAGCTTAGTGTGGAGGAACACTGAAGCTTTCTTT.

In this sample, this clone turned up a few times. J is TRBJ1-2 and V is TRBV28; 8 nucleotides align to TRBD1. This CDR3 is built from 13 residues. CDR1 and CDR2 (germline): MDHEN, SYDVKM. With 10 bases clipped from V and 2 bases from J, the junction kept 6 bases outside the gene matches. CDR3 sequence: CATTGGTNYGYTF. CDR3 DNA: TGTGCCACCACAGGGGGAACGAACTATGGCTACACCTTC.

The CDR3 nucleotides are TGTGCCAGCAGTGAAATCAGGGGTGTTTACAATGAGCAGTTCTTC. Protein sequence: CASSEIRGVYNEQFF. V is TRBV6-1 and J is TRBJ2-1, with D perhaps matching TRBD1 (6 bases). This CDR3 has 15 residues. Looked up from germline, CDR1 is MNHNS and CDR2 is SASEGT. The V end was cut by 2 bases, the J end by 4 bases, with 12 bases between.

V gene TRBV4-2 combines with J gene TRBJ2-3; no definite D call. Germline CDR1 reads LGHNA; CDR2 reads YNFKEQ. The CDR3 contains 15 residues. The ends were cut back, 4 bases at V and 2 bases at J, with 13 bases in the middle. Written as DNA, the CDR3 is TGTGCCAGCAGCCTTTACATTCAGGACACAGATACGCAGTATTTT. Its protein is CASSLYIQDTDTQYF.

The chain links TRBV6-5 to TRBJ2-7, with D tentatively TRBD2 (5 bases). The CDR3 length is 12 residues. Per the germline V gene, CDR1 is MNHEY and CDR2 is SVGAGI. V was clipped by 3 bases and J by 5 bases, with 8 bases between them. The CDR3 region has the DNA TGTGCCAGCAGTTATGCGGGTAACGAGCAGTACTTC. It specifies CASSYAGNEQYF.

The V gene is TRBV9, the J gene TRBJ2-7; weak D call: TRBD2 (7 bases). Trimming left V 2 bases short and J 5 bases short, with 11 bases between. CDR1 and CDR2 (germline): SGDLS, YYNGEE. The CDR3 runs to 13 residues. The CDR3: CASSVGGRNEQYF. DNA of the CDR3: TGTGCCAGCAGCGTGGGGGGGCGGAACGAGCAGTACTTC.